This T cell receptor beta chain was documented in a study of OX40 agonist ivuxolimab in advanced cancers. Study-level background: An anti-OX40 (CD134) antibody with agonistic activity, ivuxolimab, was administered to patients. The mean age was roughly 60 years, ranging from 23 to 79, with over 70% of participants male. Three patients had partial responses: one hepatocellular carcinoma, two cutaneous melanoma.

Profiling relied on immunoSEQ multiplex PCR, and the TCRdb table lists in-frame clones only, not all of them. The sample contains some 74,000 clones, under 95% of which appear only once. This CDR3 has 11 residues. Per the germline V gene, CDR1 is GTSNPN and CDR2 is SVGIG (reference sequence). Trimming took off 6 bases at V and 6 bases at J, with 11 bases between the two ends. Note on this clone: Since no conserved phenylalanine or tryptophan closes the CDR3, a read error is the likely cause.

The sequence was collected from an adult with an advanced solid tumor such as melanoma, head and neck, liver or kidney cancer. Source: CD4+ or CD8+ T cells sorted from blood, taken in a trial of the OX40 agonist ivuxolimab. The rearrangement joins TRBV30 to TRBJ1-2, with D unresolved. The CDR3 loop reads CACSPRDGYTS. The CDR3 region has the DNA TGTGCCTGTTCCCCTAGAGATGGCTACACCTCC.